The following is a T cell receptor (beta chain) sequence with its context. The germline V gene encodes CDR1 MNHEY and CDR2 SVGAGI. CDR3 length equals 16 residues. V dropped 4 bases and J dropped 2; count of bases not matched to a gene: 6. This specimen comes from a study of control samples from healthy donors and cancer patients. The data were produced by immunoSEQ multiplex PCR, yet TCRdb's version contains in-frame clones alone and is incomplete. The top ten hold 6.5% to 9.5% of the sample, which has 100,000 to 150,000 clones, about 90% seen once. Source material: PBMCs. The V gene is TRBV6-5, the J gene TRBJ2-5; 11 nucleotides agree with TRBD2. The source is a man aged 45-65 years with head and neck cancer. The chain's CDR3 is CASSFGLAGIQETQYF. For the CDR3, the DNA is TGTGCCAGCAGTTTCGGACTAGCGGGTATTCAAGAGACCCAGTACTTC.